This T cell receptor (beta chain) is from a study of cytomegalovirus exposure and HLA in healthy donors. The germline gives CDR1 SQVTM, CDR2 ANQGSEA. This CDR3 contains 13 residues. Trimming removed 7 bases from V and 5 bases from J; junction bases left unmatched: 7. 60 Vbeta and 13 Jbeta primers were used in PCR. In the authors' workflow: Roughly 73 million unique TCR beta chains, roughly 11 million of them shared, were counted by a later analysis. The repertoire was sequenced with immunoSEQ multiplex PCR; TCRdb's copy has only in-frame clones and lacks some. D and trimming were read from the DNA, whereas the V and J calls and clone size are those reported in that table. The sample records approximately 210,000 clones, about 85% being singletons. At the time of sampling, donors were nominally healthy, though unrecorded immune exposures were likely.

This clonotype was sampled from a male donor in good health and CMV-seropositive. V and J are TRBV29-1 and TRBJ1-1, with 10 bases matching TRBD1. Sequencing input: PBMCs. CDR3 DNA sequence: TGCAGCGGCCGGGACAGGGGACGGACTGAAGCTTTCTTT. It encodes CSGRDRGRTEAFF.